In its sample, the clone carrying this T cell receptor beta chain was seen many times. The target antigen is unknown. The data belong to a study of T cell repertoires in cytomegalovirus infection. Study information: An indication of both CMV infection and matching HLA type came from public TCR beta signatures.

CDR3 size: 14 residues. Trimming stripped 7 bases from V and 4 bases from J, with 17 bases between. The germline V gene has CDR1 SQVTM and CDR2 ANQGSEA. Findings and caveats of the study: The response measured ex vivo was dominated by TCR beta clonotypes (HLA-C-restricted and CMV-specific). The study identified carriers of CMV plus the relevant HLA from cumulative public TCR beta family frequency.

A single record per CDR3 protein comes from TCRdb applying MiXCR to the reads. In the table there are over 450,000 distinct CDR3 sequences, 11% of which are singletons. This chain connects TRBV29-1 to TRBJ2-1; D is unclear. The sequence derives from a human donor in good health (CMV status not recorded). Some clones in this sample may be carry-over from other donors' samples. The sample was PBMCs. CDR3 amino acids: CSGQTDTLYNEQFF. CDR3 nucleotides: TGCAGCGGCCAAACAGATACCCTTTACAATGAGCAGTTCTTC.